This TCR beta chain was captured in a study of T cell repertoires in aging, cancer and after chemotherapy. Study-wide context: About 8.8 million TCR reads made up the full dataset.

Notes on this clonotype: No antigen is known for it. A read error is possible here, since a much larger clone lies one base away.

Study results and limitations: Median generation probability rose over the chemotherapy interval in each cancer cohort, suggesting rebound thymic output.

Germline assignment: CDR1 SQVTM and CDR2 ANQGSEA. The length of the CDR3 is 12 residues. The template was genomic DNA from peripheral blood, not RNA. A mixed TRB-A/B primer pool amplified rearranged TRB by multiplex touch-down PCR. Each CDR3 protein gets one entry after TCRdb re-called the multiplex PCR reads with MiXCR. The table has around 1,800 distinct CDR3 sequences, 35% to 40% seen once. The rearrangement uses TRBV29-1 and TRBJ2-7; perhaps TRBD2 as D (6 bases). The sequenced sample consisted of blood. This clonotype originated in a human donor with a solid tumor. Written as DNA, the CDR3 is TGCAGCGTTTTCGGGAGTTCTTGGGAGCAGCACTTC. Translated, it gives CSVFGSSWEQHF.